The clone carrying this T cell receptor (beta chain) was seen a few times. In the original analysis: Cell counts per sample came from amplifying reference gene primers. Libraries were prepared by immunoSEQ multiplex PCR; TCRdb keeps only in-frame clonotypes and omits some of them. D and trimming were read from the DNA, whereas the V and J calls and clone size are those reported in that table. Here the sample spans over 30,000 clones, about 90% being singletons. The data originate from a study of blood T cell repertoires in COVID-19. The CDR3 extends over 15 amino acids. Trimming left V 2 bases short and J 9 bases short, with 17 bases between. Per germline, CDR1 SGHAT and CDR2 FQDESV (reference sequence).

The J gene is TRBJ2-1, the V gene TRBV11-1, with D unresolved. Sequencing was performed on peripheral blood. This TCR was recovered from a human donor with active COVID-19. The donor label of this sample is uncertain. The CDR3 spells CASSLQIGSASEQFF. For the CDR3, the DNA is TGTGCCAGCAGCTTACAAATCGGGTCAGCTTCTGAGCAGTTCTTC. The full variable domain, with the rest looked up from reference TRBV11-1 and TRBJ2-1, is EAEVAQSPRYKITEKSQAVAFWCDPISGHATLYWYRQILGQGPELLVQFQDESVVDDSQLPKDRFSAERLKGVDSTLKIQPAELGDSAMYLCASSLQIGSASEQFFGPGTRLTVL.